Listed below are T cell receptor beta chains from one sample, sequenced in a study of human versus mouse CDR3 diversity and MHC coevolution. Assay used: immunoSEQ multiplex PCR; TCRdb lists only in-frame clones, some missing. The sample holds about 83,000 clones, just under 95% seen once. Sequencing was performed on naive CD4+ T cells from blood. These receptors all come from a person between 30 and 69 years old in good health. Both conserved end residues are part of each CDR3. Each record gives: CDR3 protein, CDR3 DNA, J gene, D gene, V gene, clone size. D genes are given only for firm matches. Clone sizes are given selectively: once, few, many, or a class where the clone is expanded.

CDR3 protein: CASNRVGRTEAFF
CDR3 DNA: TGTGCCAGCAATCGGGTAGGGAGAACTGAAGCTTTCTTT
J gene: TRBJ1-1
D gene: -
V gene: TRBV6-1
clone size: -

CDR3 protein: CASGPGAHYGYTF
CDR3 DNA: TGTGCCAGCGGCCCAGGGGCTCACTATGGCTACACCTTC
J gene: TRBJ1-2
D gene: -
V gene: TRBV25-1
clone size: -

CDR3 protein: CASNPQGRAVTGELFF
CDR3 DNA: TGTGCCAGCAACCCCCAAGGGAGGGCCGTCACCGGGGAGCTGTTTTTT
J gene: TRBJ2-2
D gene: TRBD2
V gene: TRBV5-6
clone size: -

CDR3 protein: CAISESRDRDEQYF
CDR3 DNA: TGTGCCATCAGTGAGTCCAGGGACAGGGACGAGCAGTACTTC
J gene: TRBJ2-7
D gene: TRBD1
V gene: TRBV10-3
clone size: few

CDR3 protein: CASSQGQGISNQPQHF
CDR3 DNA: TGTGCCAGCAGCCAAGGACAGGGGATTAGCAATCAGCCCCAGCATTTT
J gene: TRBJ1-5
D gene: TRBD1
V gene: TRBV4-2
clone size: -

CDR3 protein: CASSRSYEQYF
CDR3 DNA: TGTGCCAGCTCGCGGTCCTACGAGCAGTACTTC
J gene: TRBJ2-7
D gene: -
V gene: TRBV28
clone size: once

CDR3 protein: CASSARTSGGSDTQYF
CDR3 DNA: TGTGCCAGCAGCGCCAGGACTAGCGGGGGGTCAGATACGCAGTATTTT
J gene: TRBJ2-3
D gene: TRBD2
V gene: TRBV7-3
clone size: -

CDR3 protein: CASRCELSGGRNQPQHF
CDR3 DNA: TGTGCAAGTCGCTGTGAGTTGTCGGGCGGGCGCAATCAGCCCCAGCATTTT
J gene: TRBJ1-5
D gene: -
V gene: TRBV12-2
clone size: -

CDR3 protein: CASSFRTRGNEKLFF
CDR3 DNA: TGTGCCAGTAGTTTTCGGACCAGGGGAAATGAAAAACTGTTTTTT
J gene: TRBJ1-4
D gene: -
V gene: TRBV19
clone size: few

CDR3 protein: CASSTGTSANHGNEQFF
CDR3 DNA: TGTGCCAGCAGCACCGGGACTAGCGCAAACCACGGGAATGAGCAGTTCTTC
J gene: TRBJ2-1
D gene: TRBD2
V gene: TRBV5-8
clone size: -

CDR3 protein: CASSLGGSTEAFF
CDR3 DNA: TGTGCCAGCAGCTTAGGAGGGAGCACTGAAGCTTTCTTT
J gene: TRBJ1-1
D gene: -
V gene: TRBV7-9
clone size: few

CDR3 protein: CASSPTGPGELFF
CDR3 DNA: TGTGCCAGCAGTCCGACAGGGCCCGGGGAGCTGTTTTTT
J gene: TRBJ2-2
D gene: TRBD1
V gene: TRBV7-9
clone size: -

CDR3 protein: CASSQASPAWGLHNEQFF
CDR3 DNA: TGCGCCAGCAGCCAAGCTTCCCCGGCTTGGGGCTTACACAATGAGCAGTTCTTC
J gene: TRBJ2-1
D gene: -
V gene: TRBV4-1
clone size: -

CDR3 protein: CASSLDRSGNTIYF
CDR3 DNA: TGTGCCAGCAGCTTAGATCGGTCCGGAAACACCATATATTTT
J gene: TRBJ1-3
D gene: -
V gene: TRBV11-2
clone size: -

CDR3 protein: CASSRTGEEKLFF
CDR3 DNA: TGTGCCAGCAGTCGGACAGGCGAAGAAAAACTGTTTTTT
J gene: TRBJ1-4
D gene: TRBD1
V gene: TRBV6-1
clone size: -

CDR3 protein: CASSPTRHTSGSGANVLTF
CDR3 DNA: TGTGCCAGCTCACCCACTAGGCACACCAGCGGCTCTGGGGCCAACGTCCTGACTTTC
J gene: TRBJ2-6
D gene: -
V gene: TRBV18
clone size: -

CDR3 protein: CASSSGLAGAYEQYF
CDR3 DNA: TGTGCCAGCAGTTCCGGTCTAGCGGGGGCCTACGAGCAGTACTTC
J gene: TRBJ2-7
D gene: TRBD2
V gene: TRBV27
clone size: -

CDR3 protein: CASSMSRGTETQYF
CDR3 DNA: TGTGCCAGTAGTATGAGCAGGGGAACGGAGACCCAGTACTTC
J gene: TRBJ2-5
D gene: -
V gene: TRBV19
clone size: -

CDR3 protein: CATSSGTLYEQYF
CDR3 DNA: TGTGCCACCAGCAGTGGGACTCTCTACGAGCAGTACTTC
J gene: TRBJ2-7
D gene: -
V gene: TRBV15
clone size: -

CDR3 protein: CASSPNSGSYEQYF
CDR3 DNA: TGTGCCAGCTCACCAAACTCGGGGTCCTACGAGCAGTACTTC
J gene: TRBJ2-7
D gene: -
V gene: TRBV18
clone size: -

CDR3 protein: CASTRGGNYGYTF
CDR3 DNA: TGTGCCAGCACCCGCGGGGGAAACTATGGCTACACCTTC
J gene: TRBJ1-2
D gene: -
V gene: TRBV11-2
clone size: -

CDR3 protein: CASSQPLGGPSNNEQFF
CDR3 DNA: TGTGCCAGCAGCCAACCCCTGGGGGGGCCCTCCAACAATGAGCAGTTCTTC
J gene: TRBJ2-1
D gene: -
V gene: TRBV14
clone size: -

CDR3 protein: CASSDSTRTGGHQPQHF
CDR3 DNA: TGTGCCAGCAGTGATTCGACCCGGACAGGGGGTCATCAGCCCCAGCATTTT
J gene: TRBJ1-5
D gene: TRBD1
V gene: TRBV25-1
clone size: -

CDR3 protein: CAWRPGTAGNQPQHF
CDR3 DNA: TGTGCCTGGAGACCGGGGACAGCGGGCAATCAGCCCCAGCATTTT
J gene: TRBJ1-5
D gene: TRBD1
V gene: TRBV30
clone size: -

CDR3 protein: CASSFRGYGYTF
CDR3 DNA: TGTGCCAGCAGCTTCCGGGGCTATGGCTACACCTTC
J gene: TRBJ1-2
D gene: -
V gene: TRBV7-9
clone size: -

CDR3 protein: CASSLVSGNTEAFF
CDR3 DNA: TGTGCCAGCAGCCTCGTCAGTGGGAACACTGAAGCTTTCTTT
J gene: TRBJ1-1
D gene: -
V gene: TRBV28
clone size: -

CDR3 protein: CASNEGRRGSRFF
CDR3 DNA: TGTGCCAGCAACGAGGGGCGGCGGGGATCGAGGTTCTTC
J gene: TRBJ2-1
D gene: -
V gene: TRBV11-2
clone size: once

CDR3 protein: CASSLELSSYEQYF
CDR3 DNA: TGTGCCAGCAGCTTAGAACTGAGCTCCTACGAGCAGTACTTC
J gene: TRBJ2-7
D gene: -
V gene: TRBV7-9
clone size: once

CDR3 protein: CASSYNRGPTEAFF
CDR3 DNA: TGTGCCAGCAGTTATAACAGGGGGCCCACTGAAGCTTTCTTT
J gene: TRBJ1-1
D gene: TRBD1
V gene: TRBV6-5
clone size: -

CDR3 protein: CAWSVLGGGTQYF
CDR3 DNA: TGTGCCTGGAGTGTACTTGGGGGCGGTACGCAGTATTTT
J gene: TRBJ2-3
D gene: -
V gene: TRBV30
clone size: -

CDR3 protein: CASSSLAGGINEQFF
CDR3 DNA: TGTGCCAGCAGCTCCTTAGCGGGGGGGATCAATGAGCAGTTCTTC
J gene: TRBJ2-1
D gene: TRBD2
V gene: TRBV28
clone size: -

CDR3 protein: CASSPLGQGYPYEQYF
CDR3 DNA: TGTGCCAGCTCACCATTGGGACAGGGGTACCCTTACGAGCAGTACTTC
J gene: TRBJ2-7
D gene: TRBD1
V gene: TRBV18
clone size: -

CDR3 protein: CASSAGGLAGRDTQYF
CDR3 DNA: TGTGCCAGCAGCGCGGGCGGACTAGCCGGCCGAGATACGCAGTATTTT
J gene: TRBJ2-3
D gene: TRBD2
V gene: TRBV5-4
clone size: -

CDR3 protein: CASRTDANTGELFF
CDR3 DNA: TGTGCCAGCAGGACTGACGCGAACACCGGGGAGCTGTTTTTT
J gene: TRBJ2-2
D gene: -
V gene: TRBV11-2
clone size: -

CDR3 protein: CASSRTSGRANEQFF
CDR3 DNA: TGTGCCAGCAGCAGAACTAGCGGGAGGGCCAATGAGCAGTTCTTC
J gene: TRBJ2-1
D gene: TRBD2
V gene: TRBV7-2
clone size: -

CDR3 protein: CASSDEGATGELFF
CDR3 DNA: TGTGCCAGCAGTGACGAGGGGGCCACCGGGGAGCTGTTTTTT
J gene: TRBJ2-2
D gene: TRBD1
V gene: TRBV6-4
clone size: -

CDR3 protein: CAISDMGRRGETQYF
CDR3 DNA: TGTGCCATCAGTGATATGGGCCGTAGAGGGGAGACCCAGTACTTC
J gene: TRBJ2-5
D gene: -
V gene: TRBV10-3
clone size: -